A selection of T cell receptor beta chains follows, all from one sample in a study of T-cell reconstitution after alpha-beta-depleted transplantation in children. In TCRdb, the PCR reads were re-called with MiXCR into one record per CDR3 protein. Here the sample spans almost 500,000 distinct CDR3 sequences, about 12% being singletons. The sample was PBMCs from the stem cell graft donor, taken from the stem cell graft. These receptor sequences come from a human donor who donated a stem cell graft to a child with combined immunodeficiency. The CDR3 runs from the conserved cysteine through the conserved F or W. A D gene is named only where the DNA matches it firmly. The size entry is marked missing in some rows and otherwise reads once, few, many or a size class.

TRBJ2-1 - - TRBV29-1 CSATGWGLSYNEQFF TGCAGCGCAACAGGTTGGGGGCTCTCCTACAATGAGCAGTTCTTC
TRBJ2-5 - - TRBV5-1 CASSLAGTNKETQYF TGCGCCAGCAGCTTGGCCGGGACCAACAAAGAGACCCAGTACTTC
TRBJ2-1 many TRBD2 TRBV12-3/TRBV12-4 CASSARLAGSYNEQFF TGTGCCAGCAGTGCCAGACTAGCGGGGTCATACAATGAGCAGTTCTTC
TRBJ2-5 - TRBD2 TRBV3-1 CASSPRPGGTQYF TGTGCCAGCAGCCCCCGCCCGGGGGGGACCCAGTACTTC
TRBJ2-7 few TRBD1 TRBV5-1 CASSSPWTGRYEQYF TGCGCCAGCAGCTCCCCTTGGACAGGACGCTACGAGCAGTACTTC
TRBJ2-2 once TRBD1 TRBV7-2 CASSPGTGETGELFF TGTGCCAGCAGCCCAGGGACAGGGGAGACCGGGGAGCTGTTTTTT
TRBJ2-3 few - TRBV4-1 CASSQVGRSGVDTQYF TGCGCCAGCAGCCAAGTAGGTCGGTCAGGGGTAGATACGCAGTATTTT
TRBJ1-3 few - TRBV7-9 CASSLMSFVGSGNTIYF TGTGCCAGCAGCTTAATGTCCTTCGTTGGGTCTGGAAACACCATATATTTT
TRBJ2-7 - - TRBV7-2 CASSPGDSYYEQYF TGTGCCAGCAGCCCGGGGGACAGTTACTACGAGCAGTACTTC
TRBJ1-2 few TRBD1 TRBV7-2 CASSSTGTGLYGYTF TGTGCCAGCAGCTCCACCGGGACAGGGTTATATGGCTACACCTTC
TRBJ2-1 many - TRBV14 CASSQAGSSYNEQFF TGTGCCAGCAGCCAAGCGGGGAGCTCCTACAATGAGCAGTTCTTC
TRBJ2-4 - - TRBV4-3 CASSQVGRGTGGIQYF TGCGCCAGCAGCCAAGTTGGGCGGGGCACAGGAGGCATTCAGTACTTC
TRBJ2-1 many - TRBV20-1 CSVRGMERESNEQFF TGCAGTGTCAGGGGGATGGAGCGGGAGAGCAATGAGCAGTTCTTC
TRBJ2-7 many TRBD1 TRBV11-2 CASSRDRGTYEQYF TGTGCCAGCAGCCGGGACAGGGGGACCTACGAGCAGTACTTC
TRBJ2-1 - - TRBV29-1 CSVVRDEQFF TGCAGCGTTGTCAGGGATGAGCAGTTCTTC
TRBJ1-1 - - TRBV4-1 CASSQESGVNTEAFF TGCGCCAGCAGCCAAGAGTCGGGGGTTAACACTGAAGCTTTCTTT
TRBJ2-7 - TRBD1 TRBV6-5 CASSYSDRGREQYF TGTGCCAGCAGTTACTCGGACAGGGGGAGGGAGCAGTACTTC
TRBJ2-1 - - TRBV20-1 CSARDLVTPWDEQFF TGCAGTGCTAGAGACCTCGTTACCCCCTGGGATGAGCAGTTCTTC
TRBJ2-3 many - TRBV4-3 CASSQVWRKGDTQYF TGCGCCAGCAGCCAAGTTTGGAGGAAGGGAGATACGCAGTATTTT
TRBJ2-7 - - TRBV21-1 CASSIQAECGSYEQYF TGTGCCAGCAGTATCCAAGCGGAGTGTGGCTCCTACGAGCAGTACTTC
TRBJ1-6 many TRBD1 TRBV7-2 CASSEQGASSPLHF TGTGCCAGCAGCGAACAGGGGGCATCTTCACCCCTCCACTTT
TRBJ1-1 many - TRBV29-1 CSVVGLYTEAFF TGCAGCGTTGTTGGCCTTTACACTGAAGCTTTCTTT
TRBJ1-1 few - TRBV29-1 CSDLRATEAFF TGCAGCGACCTTAGGGCTACGGAAGCTTTCTTT
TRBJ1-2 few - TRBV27 CASRSPRVNYGYTF TGTGCCAGCAGGTCCCCGAGAGTTAACTATGGCTACACCTTC
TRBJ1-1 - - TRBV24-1 CATSEGGFPNTEAFF TGTGCCACCAGTGAAGGTGGGTTTCCGAACACTGAAGCTTTCTTT
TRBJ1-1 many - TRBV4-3 CASSQEFWTNTEAFF TGCGCCAGCAGCCAAGAGTTTTGGACGAACACTGAAGCTTTCTTT
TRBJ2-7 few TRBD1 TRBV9 CASSVEGQGYEQYF TGTGCCAGCAGCGTAGAAGGACAGGGCTACGAGCAGTACTTC
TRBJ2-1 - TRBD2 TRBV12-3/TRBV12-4 CAISIAGQRGNEQFF TGTGCCATCTCCATAGCAGGCCAGCGGGGCAATGAGCAGTTCTTC
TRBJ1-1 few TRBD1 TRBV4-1 CASSRTGDHTEAFF TGCGCCAGCAGCCGCACAGGGGATCACACTGAAGCTTTCTTT
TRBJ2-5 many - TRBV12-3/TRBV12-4 CASRGGGVRETQYF TGTGCCAGCAGGGGGGGAGGAGTCCGGGAGACCCAGTACTTC
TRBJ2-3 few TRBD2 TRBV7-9 CASSPLAGNTDTQYF TGTGCCAGCAGCCCACTAGCGGGGAACACAGATACGCAGTATTTT
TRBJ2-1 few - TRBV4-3 CASSQLSGEQFF TGCGCCAGCAGCCAGCTCTCGGGTGAGCAGTTCTTC
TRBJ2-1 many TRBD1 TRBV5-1 CARTQGARGNEQFF TGCGCCAGGACACAGGGGGCGCGGGGCAATGAGCAGTTCTTC
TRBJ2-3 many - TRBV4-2 CASSQEGSGPDTQYF TGTGCCAGCAGCCAAGAAGGTTCGGGACCAGATACGCAGTATTTT
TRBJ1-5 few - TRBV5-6 CASSDQAANSAQHF TGTGCCAGCAGCGATCAGGCTGCCAATTCGGCCCAGCATTTT
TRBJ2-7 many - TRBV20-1 CSASRSYEQYF TGCAGTGCTAGTAGATCCTACGAGCAGTACTTC
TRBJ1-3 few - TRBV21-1 CASSKSGGKVGRNGNTIYF TGTGCCAGCAGCAAATCTGGGGGGAAGGTTGGCAGAAATGGAAACACCATATATTTT
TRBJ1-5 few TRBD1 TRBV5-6 CASSWTGQTTQPQHF TGTGCCAGCAGCTGGACAGGCCAGACGACCCAGCCCCAGCATTTT
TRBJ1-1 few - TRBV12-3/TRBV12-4 CASSFESDTEAFF TGTGCCAGCAGTTTCGAGAGCGACACTGAAGCTTTCTTT
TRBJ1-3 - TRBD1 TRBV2 CASKDRGGGNTIYF TGTGCCAGCAAAGACAGGGGCGGTGGAAACACCATATATTTT
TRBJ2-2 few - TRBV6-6 CASSYVFAGELFF TGTGCCAGCAGTTACGTTTTCGCCGGGGAGCTGTTTTTT
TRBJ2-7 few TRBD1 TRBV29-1 CSVGTDETYEQYF TGCAGCGTGGGGACAGATGAAACCTACGAGCAGTACTTC
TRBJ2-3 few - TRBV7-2 CASSLVITVHTQYF TGTGCCAGCAGCTTAGTTATAACCGTCCATACGCAGTATTTT
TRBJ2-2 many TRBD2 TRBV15 CATSRDVGGSKSGELFF TGTGCCACCAGCAGAGATGTGGGCGGGAGTAAGTCCGGGGAGCTGTTTTTT
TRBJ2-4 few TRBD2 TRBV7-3 CASSLTGTTDIQYF TGTGCCAGCAGCTTAACGGGGACTACGGACATTCAGTACTTC
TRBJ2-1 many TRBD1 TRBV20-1 CSARDRGQSSYNEQFF TGCAGTGCTAGAGATCGGGGACAGAGCTCCTACAATGAGCAGTTCTTC
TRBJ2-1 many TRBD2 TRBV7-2 CASSIGLAYEQFF TGTGCCAGCAGCATCGGACTAGCATATGAGCAGTTCTTC
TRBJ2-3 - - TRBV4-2 CASSRQPRTDVTDTQYF TGTGCCAGCAGCCGCCAGCCCCGGACAGACGTGACAGATACGCAGTATTTT
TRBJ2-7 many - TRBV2 CASSPEDRSYEQYF TGTGCCAGCAGCCCCGAAGACAGATCCTACGAGCAGTACTTC